This T cell receptor beta chain comes out of a study of patients and donors after allogeneic stem cell transplantation (dated by TCRdb to 2018 to 2020). The germline V gene provides CDR1 ENHRY and CDR2 SYGVKD. V is pared back by 6 bases and J by 0 bases, with 23 bases lying between the germline termini. Including cysteine and phenylalanine, the CDR3 has 18 amino acids. Only the CDR3 DNA stays, 54 bases, in frame from base 1. Turning to this clonotype: There is no known antigen for this receptor. Base qualities were left out, and no much larger clone turns up one base away.

Receptors were amplified or captured by RT-PCR. The instrument was a NextSeq 550. TCRdb cleaned the public reads at Q25 with fastp, built clones with MiXCR and kept in-frame beta chains. Records with the same CDR3 protein are collapsed into one entry carrying the most frequent genes and DNA. The sample profile shows approximately 170,000 distinct CDR3 sequences; 24% of them were found once. 20% to 30% of the sample is in the top ten clones. Input material: blood, either unsorted or a sorted T cell fraction (not recorded which). This receptor was identified in a human donor who was either an allogeneic HSCT recipient or a stem cell or donor lymphocyte infusion donor (not recorded which). It is not recorded whose cells these are; they may come from a transplant donor. The chain is assembled from TRBV10-3 and TRBJ1-1, and possibly TRBD1, on 5 matching bases. Here the CDR3 is given as CAIRDQQAWGNMNTEAFF. The nucleotide sequence is TGTGCCATCAGGGACCAACAGGCCTGGGGTAATATGAACACTGAAGCTTTCTTT.